This entry lists 23 T cell receptor beta chains sequenced from one sample in a study of regulatory T cells in long-lasting Graves disease. In building TCR beta libraries, iRepertoire HTBI primers were used together with Arm-PCR of CDR3 regions. TCRdb recomputed calls from the multiplex PCR reads with MiXCR, one row per CDR3 protein. Counted here are around 400,000 distinct CDR3 sequences, roughly a quarter occurring once; the ten biggest clones make up around 26%. Time point indicated: persistent/refractory GD, antithyroid drugs over 5 years with positive TRAb. Preparation of the TCR library used RNA extracted from PBMCs. Sequences were derived from peripheral blood mononuclear cells (PBMCs), sampled when the disease was refractory, from a patient treated with antithyroid drugs. These receptors were obtained from a female donor with Graves disease.

This sequence joins TRBV29-1 and TRBJ1-6; D is ambiguous. The CDR3 runs to 19 residues. The V end lost 6 bases, the J end lost 0 bases, and 24 bases lay between the germline ends. Germline CDR1 is SQVTM and CDR2 is ANQGSEA. The CDR3 region has the DNA TGCAGCGTGATCCGGGGAGCACGAGCCCTTAGCTCCTATAATTCACCCCTCCACTTT. Protein product: CSVIRGARALSSYNSPLHF.

This clonotype was observed at least ten times. J is TRBJ1-2 and V is TRBV6-1; D call uncertain. CDR1 and CDR2 (germline): MNHNS, SASEGT. The CDR3 contains 11 residues. The germline V and J ends were trimmed by 3 bases and 6 bases, with 5 bases remaining between them. The DNA of the CDR3 is TGTGCCAGCAGTGAGGCCGATGGCTACACCTTC. Translation: CASSEADGYTF.

In its sample, this clonotype was seen many times. The chain joins TRBV13 to TRBJ2-5, with D tentatively TRBD2 (6 bases). V lost 4 bases and J 7 bases, leaving 16 bases between the germline ends. CDR3 length: 14 amino acids. The germline V gene encodes CDR1 PRHDT and CDR2 FYEKMQ (reference sequence). CDR3 in amino acids: CASSSGPGLGTQYF. For the CDR3, the DNA is TGTGCCAGCAGCTCGGGACCGGGACTGGGGACCCAGTACTTC.

V gene TRBV5-1 combines with J gene TRBJ1-6; D remains unclear. Trimming stripped 0 bases from V and 7 bases from J, with 17 bases between. Looked up from germline, CDR1 is SGHRS and CDR2 is YFSETQ. The CDR3 runs to 17 residues. The CDR3 sequence is CASSLESRQNLNSPLHF. The CDR3 nucleotides are TGCGCCAGCAGCTTGGAATCCAGGCAGAACCTGAATTCACCCCTCCACTTT. The full variable domain, with the rest looked up from reference TRBV5-1 and TRBJ1-6, is KAGVTQTPRYLIKTRGQQVTLSCSPISGHRSVSWYQQTPGQGLQFLFEYFSETQRNKGNFPGRFSGRQFSNSRSEMNVSTLELGDSALYLCASSLESRQNLNSPLHFGNGTRLTVT.

CDR3 residues: CASSGTYVMNTEAFF. For the CDR3, the DNA is TGTGCCAGCTCGGGGACCTATGTAATGAACACTGAAGCTTTCTTT. This sequence joins TRBV9 and TRBJ1-1; possible D gene TRBD1, 5 bases. The CDR3 loop spans 15 amino acids. V was shortened by 7 bases and J by 0 bases, with 16 bases between the two germline ends. The germline V gene encodes CDR1 SGDLS and CDR2 YYNGEE.

This clonotype was counted between two and nine times. The V call is TRBV2, the J call TRBJ2-7, with 8 nucleotides matching TRBD2. Trimming took 1 base from V and 3 from J; bases not matched to a gene: 5. The CDR3 has 15 amino acids. Germline V gene sequence: CDR1 SNHLY, CDR2 FYNNEI. CDR3 bases: TGTGCCAGCAGTGAAGAACTAGCGGCATACTACGAGCAGTACTTC. Its protein is CASSEELAAYYEQYF.

The V and J genes are TRBV27 and TRBJ2-4; 9 nucleotides match TRBD1. CDR1 is MNHEY and CDR2 is SMNVEV in the germline V gene (reference sequence). The CDR3 is 15 amino acids. Trimming cost V 5 bases and J 8 bases; bases outside gene matches: 10. DNA for the CDR3: TGTGCCAGCAGTCCGAGGACAGGGGCGAAGGACATTCAGTACTTC. Translating gives CASSPRTGAKDIQYF.

The gene calls are TRBV12-3 or TRBV12-4 and TRBJ2-3, with 8 bases matching TRBD2. The CDR3 runs 16 residues. The V and J ends lost 7 bases and 3 bases, in that order; junction bases with no gene match: 12. CDR3 sequence (DNA): TGTGCCAGCACTCAGAGAGCGGGAGATATGACAGATACGCAGTATTTT. As protein: CASTQRAGDMTDTQYF.

The chain joins TRBV6-2 or TRBV6-3 to TRBJ2-7, with 9 bases lining up with TRBD2. CDR1 MNHEY and CDR2 SVGEGT come from the germline V gene. The CDR3 spans 16 residues. J was trimmed by 3 bases and V by 7 bases; bases with no gene match: 13. The CDR3 sequence: CASTPVGGRAVYEQYF. The CDR3 nucleotides read TGTGCCAGCACCCCGGTTGGCGGGAGGGCCGTCTACGAGCAGTACTTC.

This clonotype was detected a few times. The V call is TRBV20-1, the J call TRBJ1-2, with D perhaps matching TRBD1 (6 bases). V lost 0 bases to trimming and J lost 7 bases, with 18 bases between them. Germline CDR1 DFQATT, CDR2 SNEGSKA (reference sequence). The CDR3 runs 15 residues. The CDR3 region is CSAREGGGIGAGYTF. The DNA for the CDR3 is TGCAGTGCTAGAGAGGGCGGGGGCATCGGGGCTGGCTACACCTTC.

V is TRBV12-3 or TRBV12-4 and J is TRBJ1-3, with D unclear. V was cut by 1 base and J by 2 bases, with 9 bases left in between. The CDR3 is made up of 15 amino acids. The CDR3 loop is CASSLGEITGNTIYF. The CDR3 DNA reads TGTGCCAGCAGTTTAGGAGAAATAACTGGAAACACCATATATTTT.

This clonotype appeared many times. The J gene is TRBJ1-1, the V gene TRBV6-1, with a possible D match to TRBD1 (6 bases). V lost 5 bases to trimming and J lost 2 bases, with 12 bases between them. Germline values: CDR1 MNHNS, CDR2 SASEGT. CDR3 length: 14 residues. CDR3 in DNA: TGTGCCAGCAGTCGGAGCGGGACAAACACTGAAGCTTTCTTT. Protein sequence: CASSRSGTNTEAFF.

The chain couples TRBV7-9 to TRBJ2-1; no definite D call. This CDR3 has 17 residues. CDR1 is SEHNR, CDR2 FQNEAQ, per germline (reference sequence). With 3 bases removed from V and 1 base from J, the gap between germline ends came to 16 bases. CDR3 sequence: CASSLWSGGLSYNEQFF. CDR3 sequence (DNA): TGTGCCAGCAGCTTGTGGTCCGGCGGCCTTTCCTACAATGAGCAGTTCTTC. Variable domain in full (rest from reference TRBV7-9 and TRBJ2-1): DTGVSQNPRHKITKRGQNVTFRCDPISEHNRLYWYRQTLGQGPEFLTYFQNEAQLEKSRLLSDRFSAERPKGSFSTLEIQRTEQGDSAMYLCASSLWSGGLSYNEQFFGPGTRLTVL.

This clonotype was detected many times. The CDR3 spells CASSAVKTDTQYF. The CDR3 coding sequence is TGTGCCAGCAGTGCGGTAAAGACAGATACGCAGTATTTT. This chain connects TRBV2 to TRBJ2-3; D remains ambiguous. The CDR3 spans 13 residues. CDR1 is SNHLY, CDR2 FYNNEI, per germline. V lost 4 bases to trimming and J lost 3 bases, with 8 bases between them. Looking up the rest from reference TRBV2 and TRBJ2-3 gives the full variable domain: EPEVTQTPSHQVTQMGQEVILRCVPISNHLYFYWYRQILGQKVEFLVSFYNNEISEKSEIFDDQFSVERPDGSNFTLKIRSTKLEDSAMYFCASSAVKTDTQYFGPGTRLTVL.

This chain's CDR3 is CASSAGGDSNQPQHF. The CDR3 nucleotides are TGTGCCAGCAGCGCAGGAGGGGATAGCAATCAGCCCCAGCATTTT. The V call is TRBV9, the J call TRBJ1-5; possibly TRBD1 for D (5 bases). Germline lookup yields CDR1 SGDLS and CDR2 YYNGEE. The V gene lost 3 bases and the J gene lost 0 bases, with 10 bases spanning the gap. CDR3 length: 15 residues. The full variable domain, rest sourced from reference TRBV9 and TRBJ1-5, is DSGVTQTPKHLITATGQRVTLRCSPRSGDLSVYWYQQSLDQGLQFLIQYYNGEERAKGNILERFSAQQFPDLHSELNLSSLELGDSALYFCASSAGGDSNQPQHFGDGTRLSIL.

The J gene is TRBJ1-5, the V gene TRBV18, with 8 bases that match TRBD1. Germline CDR1 reads KGHSH; CDR2 reads LQKENI. J lost 7 bases, V lost 3 bases, and 5 bases had no gene match. The CDR3 spans 14 residues. For the CDR3, the DNA is TGTGCCAGCTCACCGACAGGGGATAGGCAGCCCCAGCATTTT. This codes for CASSPTGDRQPQHF.

This clonotype has more than one count but fewer than ten. The chain recombines TRBV29-1 with TRBJ2-2; D is ambiguous. V lost 4 bases, J lost 2 bases, and 8 bases lay in between. The CDR3 is made up of 13 amino acids. In germline, CDR1 is SQVTM, CDR2 ANQGSEA. The CDR3 here is CSVGTLNTGELFF. CDR3 nucleotides: TGCAGCGTTGGGACCCTAAACACCGGGGAGCTGTTTTTT.

The table lists this clonotype with a few counts. The rearrangement uses TRBV4-3 and TRBJ2-7; D gene ambiguous. V gave up 0 bases and J gave up 0 bases, with 6 bases separating them. This CDR3 region has 14 residues. Per the germline V gene, CDR1 is LGHNA and CDR2 is YSLEER. As DNA, the CDR3 is TGCGCCAGCAGCCAAGAGGGCTTCTCCTACGAGCAGTACTTC. Amino acids: CASSQEGFSYEQYF.

This clonotype was counted ten times or more. The chain is built from TRBV28 and TRBJ1-1; no reliable D call. This CDR3 is 14 amino acids long. The germline V and J ends were trimmed by 0 bases and 1 base, with 6 bases remaining between them. Germline CDR1 is MDHEN and CDR2 is SYDVKM. The CDR3 here is CASSLWGANTEAFF. The CDR3 coding sequence is TGTGCCAGCAGTTTATGGGGTGCGAACACTGAAGCTTTCTTT.

The sample holds one count of this clonotype. The V and J genes are TRBV4-2 and TRBJ1-1; D may be TRBD1 (6 bases). Trimming left V 3 bases short and J 0 bases short, with 17 bases between. CDR3 length: 17 amino acids. Germline values: CDR1 LGHNA, CDR2 YNFKEQ. For the CDR3, the DNA is TGTGCCAGCAGCCAGGGCGACAGGACCTACATGAACACTGAAGCTTTCTTT. Its translation: CASSQGDRTYMNTEAFF.

This chain uses TRBV30 with TRBJ1-2; weak D call: TRBD1 (5 bases). The CDR3 runs to 16 residues. In germline, CDR1 is GTSNPN, CDR2 SVGIG (reference sequence). The V end lost 1 base, the J end lost 2 bases, and 17 bases lay between the germline ends. CDR3 protein: CAWSGAGAEKNYGYTF. In nucleotides, the CDR3 is TGTGCCTGGAGTGGTGCTGGGGCGGAAAAAAACTATGGCTACACCTTC.

The chain combines TRBV20-1 with TRBJ1-1; 7 nucleotides match TRBD1. Trimming cost V 6 bases and J 3 bases; bases outside gene matches: 13. The CDR3 spans 15 residues. CDR1 and CDR2 (germline): DFQATT, SNEGSKA (reference sequence). In DNA, the CDR3 is TGCAGTGCCCTGGACAGGAAGATGAAACACACTGAAGCTTTCTTT. As protein: CSALDRKMKHTEAFF.

This clonotype has only a few counts. V usage is TRBV28 and J usage is TRBJ1-4, with TRBD1 matching 8 bases. The CDR3 extends over 16 amino acids. V lost 2 bases to trimming and J lost 1 base; unmatched junction nucleotides: 3. The V gene's germline CDR1 is MDHEN and CDR2 SYDVKM. CDR3 loop: CASSLGQGLTNEKLFF. For the CDR3, the DNA is TGTGCCAGCAGTTTAGGACAGGGACTAACTAATGAAAAACTGTTTTTT.